Listed below are T cell receptor beta chains from one sample, sequenced in a study of OX40 agonist ivuxolimab in advanced cancers. The data were produced by immunoSEQ multiplex PCR, yet TCRdb's version contains in-frame clones alone and is incomplete. The sample has tens of thousands of clones, around 88% seen once; the top ten hold 2.6%. Sequencing was performed on CD4+ or CD8+ T cells sorted from blood, taken in a trial of the OX40 agonist ivuxolimab. These TCRs come from an adult with an advanced solid tumor such as melanoma, head and neck, liver or kidney cancer. Both conserved end residues are part of each CDR3.

V,length,CDR3
TRBV7-8,15,CASSPWRGVPEKLFF
TRBV19,15,CASSPGGPQGETQYF
TRBV6-1,14,CASKVGQGTDTQYF
TRBV5-1,16,CASSWGVAGINQPQHF
TRBV6-5,15,CASSYGEGRNNEQFF
TRBV30,13,CAWRGRGSDTQYF
TRBV11-3,14,CASTIQGVNSPLHF
TRBV19,15,CASGATDRGAYEQYF
TRBV13,15,CASSQLEKGLTEAFF
TRBV7-2,13,CASSSTYTDTQYF
TRBV7-7,13,CASSFTGDGEQYF
TRBV4-1,16,CASSQGQGAALSGYTF
TRBV6-5,15,CASSSGVPVSYEQYF
TRBV28,11,CASSLGNIQYF
TRBV7-9,14,CASSLSGPYNEQFF
TRBV6-5,15,CASSSRQFVVDEQYF
TRBV6-6,15,CASSYSRETQETQYF
TRBV2,12,CASSDPDTEAFF
TRBV7-2,15,CASSLESSGQETQYF
TRBV6-5,16,CASSSGDGTGANEQFF
TRBV11-2,12,CASSLGGDTQYF
TRBV2,14,CASSLPGQNTEAFF
TRBV10-1,16,CASSALRSGEDNEQFF
TRBV10-3,11,CAISQGGTQYF
TRBV9,14,CASSVEHTNYGYTF
TRBV21-1,19,CASSKALFGRTFYNSPLHF
TRBV28,13,CASSNIQTDTQYF
TRBV7-9,14,CASSPGQGNQPQHF
TRBV2,15,CASSESLGRIYGYTF
TRBV19,18,CASSIERLGRPNTDTQYF
TRBV7-3,14,CASSSLAGEGELFF
TRBV19,14,CASSPPGTQETQYF
TRBV28,15,CASSDWGAGNTEAFF
TRBV5-1,15,CASSLELGSTGELFF
TRBV10-3,14,CAISGGEGFEKLFF
TRBV5-8,16,CASSLTRDRANYGYTF
TRBV28,15,CASSLSGGGPYGYTF
TRBV25-1,17,CASSESVAAGTYNEQFF
TRBV7-9,16,CASRLSGQGRQETQYF
TRBV4-1,13,CASSQDNIYGYTF
TRBV28,16,CASSTPGSHSGNTIYF
TRBV6-1,14,CASGVRGSTDTQYF
TRBV29-1,13,CSVGGRLRAEAFF
TRBV6-5,13,CATWTGENSPLHF
TRBV7-9,14,CASSLGTGYQPQHF
TRBV5-5,15,CASSLEGLGFYEQYF
TRBV23-1,16,CASSHPTGGAKNIQYF
TRBV11-2,16,CASSLTRGAGVTEAFF
TRBV5-1,15,CASRTGTGSDYGYTF